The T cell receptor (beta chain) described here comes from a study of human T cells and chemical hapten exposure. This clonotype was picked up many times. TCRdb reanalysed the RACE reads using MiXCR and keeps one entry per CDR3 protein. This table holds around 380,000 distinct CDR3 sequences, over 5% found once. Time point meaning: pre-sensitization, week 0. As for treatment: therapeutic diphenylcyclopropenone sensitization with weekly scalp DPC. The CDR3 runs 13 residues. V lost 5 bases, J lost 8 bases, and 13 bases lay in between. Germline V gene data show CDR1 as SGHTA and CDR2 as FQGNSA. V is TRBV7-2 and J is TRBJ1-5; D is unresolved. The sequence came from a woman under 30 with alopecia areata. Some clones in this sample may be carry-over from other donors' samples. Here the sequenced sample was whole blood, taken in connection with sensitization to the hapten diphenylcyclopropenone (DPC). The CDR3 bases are TGTGCCAGCAGCCCGGCAAGGGTCGAGCCCCAGCATTTT. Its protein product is CASSPARVEPQHF.